Listed here are 27 T cell receptor beta chains from one sample, sequenced in a study of OX40 agonist ivuxolimab in advanced cancers. Profiling relied on immunoSEQ multiplex PCR, and the TCRdb table lists in-frame clones only, not all of them. The data contain roughly 5,000 clones, approximately 87% of them singletons. This specimen was CD4+ or CD8+ T cells sorted from blood, taken in a trial of the OX40 agonist ivuxolimab. The receptors stem from an adult with an advanced solid tumor such as melanoma, head and neck, liver or kidney cancer.

This sequence joins TRBV5-1 and TRBJ2-2, with TRBD1 as a possible D gene (5 bases). The CDR3 length is 14 residues. Germline V lookup: CDR1 SGHRS, CDR2 YFSETQ. Trimming left V 4 bases short and J 4 bases short, with 11 bases between. This chain's CDR3 is CASSVDSPTGELFF. CDR3 nucleotides: TGCGCCAGCAGCGTTGACAGTCCCACCGGGGAGCTGTTTTTT.

This chain uses TRBV9 with TRBJ2-3; D remains unclear. The length of the CDR3 is 14 residues. Deletions cut 0 bases from V and 3 bases from J, with 8 bases between. From germline, CDR1 is SGDLS and CDR2 YYNGEE. The CDR3 loop reads CASSVEGITDTQYF. CDR3 sequence (DNA): TGTGCCAGCAGCGTAGAAGGTATTACAGATACGCAGTATTTT.

V gene TRBV19 combines with J gene TRBJ2-7, with a weak D call TRBD2 (5 bases). CDR3 length equals 13 residues. Germline lookup yields CDR1 LNHDA and CDR2 SQIVND (reference sequence). The V and J ends lost 5 bases and 0 bases respectively, with 8 bases between them. CDR3 region: CASSPGNSYEQYF. The DNA for the CDR3 is TGTGCCAGTAGTCCCGGGAACTCCTACGAGCAGTACTTC. Based on the CDR3 plus reference TRBV19 and TRBJ2-7, the full variable domain is DGGITQSPKYLFRKEGQNVTLSCEQNLNHDAMYWYRQDPGQGLRLIYYSQIVNDFQKGDIAEGYSVSREKKESFPLTVTSAQKNPTAFYLCASSPGNSYEQYFGPGTRLTVT.

Comments on this clone: In the same sample, other DNA sequences code for this CDR3. The CDR3: CASSQTAGEQYF. CDR3 bases: TGCGCCAGCAGTCAAACGGCGGGCGAGCAGTACTTC. The V and J genes are TRBV23-1 and TRBJ2-7; D is perhaps TRBD2 (5 bases). TRBV23-1 is given ORF status, its function remaining uncertain. The CDR3 is 12 amino acids. The ends were cut back, 2 bases at V and 6 bases at J, with 8 bases in the middle.

The rearrangement joins TRBV27 to TRBJ2-1; D may correspond to TRBD1 or TRBD2 (6 bases each). The CDR3 loop spans 16 amino acids. Trimming took off 5 bases at V and 5 bases at J, with 19 bases between the two ends. From germline, CDR1 is MNHEY and CDR2 SMNVEV (reference sequence). The CDR3 region has the DNA TGTGCCAGCAGTCCCTCTGGAGGGGGGTTCGACAATGAGCAGTTCTTC. Its translation is CASSPSGGGFDNEQFF.

The table lists this clone with a count of one. The V call is TRBV27, the J call TRBJ1-6, with 7 bases matching TRBD1. The CDR3 contains 14 residues. V was pared by 5 bases and J by 7 bases, with 5 bases of the junction left unmatched. The V gene's germline CDR1 is MNHEY and CDR2 SMNVEV (reference sequence). The CDR3 DNA sequence: TGTGCCAGCAGTCTACAGGGGAGCAATTCACCCCTCCACTTT. Encoded protein: CASSLQGSNSPLHF.

The gene calls are TRBV2 and TRBJ2-3, with 7 bases identical to TRBD2. With 0 bases clipped from V and 0 bases from J, the junction kept 3 bases outside the gene matches. The CDR3 length is 16 residues. Germline V lookup: CDR1 SNHLY, CDR2 FYNNEI. For the CDR3, the DNA is TGTGCCAGCAGTGAAGCCTGGCGGGAGAGCACAGATACGCAGTATTTT. Amino acids: CASSEAWRESTDTQYF.

V gene TRBV6-1 combines with J gene TRBJ1-1; 10 nucleotides align to TRBD1. Trimming removed 8 bases from V and 4 bases from J; junction bases left unmatched: 10. The CDR3 runs 15 residues. Germline-derived CDR1 and CDR2 are MNHNS and SASEGT. CDR3 residues: CASLRVDRGITEAFF. The DNA of the CDR3 is TGTGCCAGCCTAAGAGTGGACAGGGGGATCACTGAAGCTTTCTTT.

This clone was counted a few times. This chain joins TRBV27 and TRBJ2-7; 7 bases map to TRBD2. V was pared by 6 bases and J by 5 bases, with 4 bases of the junction left unmatched. Germline V lookup: CDR1 MNHEY, CDR2 SMNVEV (reference sequence). CDR3 size: 12 residues. The CDR3 here is CASSGGGDEQYF. CDR3 nucleotide sequence: TGTGCCAGCAGCGGGGGAGGGGACGAGCAGTACTTC.

The chain couples TRBV2 to TRBJ2-5; 8 positions match TRBD2. V gave up 6 bases and J gave up 4 bases; unmatched junction bases: 7. CDR1 and CDR2 (germline): SNHLY, FYNNEI. The CDR3 spans 14 residues. CDR3 protein: CASRDGRALETQYF. The CDR3 DNA follows: TGTGCCAGCAGGGACGGGAGGGCCTTAGAGACCCAGTACTTC.

The J gene is TRBJ2-7, the V gene TRBV6-5, with TRBD2 as a possible D gene (5 bases). Germline V gene lookup returns CDR1 MNHEY and CDR2 SVGAGI. The CDR3 is made up of 14 amino acids. V was clipped by 6 bases and J by 5 bases, with 17 bases between them. The chain's CDR3 is CASSQTSALNEQYF. DNA of the CDR3: TGTGCCAGCAGCCAAACTAGTGCCTTGAACGAGCAGTACTTC.

The genes are TRBV13 and TRBJ2-1; 13 nucleotides match TRBD2. The germline gives CDR1 PRHDT, CDR2 FYEKMQ (reference sequence). The CDR3 is 15 residues long. Trimming at V came to 3 bases and at J to 8 bases, leaving 4 bases not matched to a gene. The CDR3 sequence is CASSFGLAGADEQFF. The CDR3 coding sequence is TGTGCCAGCAGCTTCGGACTAGCGGGAGCGGATGAGCAGTTCTTC.

The rearrangement links TRBV9 to TRBJ2-5; perhaps TRBD2 as D (5 bases). The V and J ends lost 4 bases and 2 bases respectively, with 12 bases between them. This CDR3 comprises 14 residues. The germline V gene encodes CDR1 SGDLS and CDR2 YYNGEE. CDR3 nucleotide sequence: TGTGCCAGCAGCCCCAGCGGTATTCAAGAGACCCAGTACTTC. This gives the protein CASSPSGIQETQYF.

The rearrangement uses TRBV5-1 and TRBJ2-7; D is possibly TRBD1 or TRBD2 (5 bases each). Trimming removed 0 bases at V and 1 base at J, with 8 bases between. In germline, CDR1 is SGHRS, CDR2 YFSETQ. The CDR3 is made up of 14 amino acids. CDR3 sequence reads: CASSLDGASYEQYF. The CDR3 bases are TGCGCCAGCAGCTTGGACGGGGCGTCCTACGAGCAGTACTTC.

The chain recombines TRBV2 with TRBJ2-2; a weak D match, TRBD2 (6 bases). Germline V gene data show CDR1 as SNHLY and CDR2 as FYNNEI. This CDR3 has 13 amino acids. The V and J ends lost 4 bases and 8 bases respectively, with 11 bases between them. CDR3 protein: CASSGAGPGELFF. CDR3 coding DNA: TGTGCCAGCAGTGGGGCGGGACCGGGGGAGCTGTTTTTT.

V and J are TRBV19 and TRBJ1-2, with D tentatively TRBD1 (5 bases). The CDR3 runs to 15 residues. The germline V gene encodes CDR1 LNHDA and CDR2 SQIVND (reference sequence). V lost 3 bases to trimming and J lost 8 bases, with 19 bases between them. The CDR3 DNA sequence: TGTGCCAGTAGTATGCGGGGACTGCATAACTCCGGCTACACCTTC. Translated: CASSMRGLHNSGYTF.

CDR3 DNA sequence: TGTGCCAGCAGTTCCGGGACTAGCGCAGCCTACGAGCAGTACTTC. This sequence encodes CASSSGTSAAYEQYF. V usage is TRBV7-9 and J usage is TRBJ2-5, with 10 nucleotides matching TRBD2. The DNA end is more similar to TRBJ2-7, so the J call may be wrong. Germline CDR1 reads SEHNR; CDR2 reads FQNEAQ (reference sequence). The length of the CDR3 is 15 residues.

This chain connects TRBV11-2 to TRBJ2-1; 9 nucleotides line up with TRBD2. The germline V gene encodes CDR1 SGHAT and CDR2 FQNNGV. This CDR3 is 17 amino acids long. With 4 bases clipped from V and 4 bases from J, the junction kept 11 bases outside the gene matches. The CDR3 is CASSSTRGSGRYNEQFF. The CDR3 bases are TGTGCCAGCAGCTCCACCCGGGGTAGCGGGAGATACAATGAGCAGTTCTTC.

This clone was counted a single time. The rearrangement joins TRBV4-2 to TRBJ2-5, with D perhaps matching TRBD2 (5 bases). Germline-derived CDR1 and CDR2 are LGHNA and YNFKEQ. V was trimmed by 5 bases and J by 4 bases, leaving 29 bases between them. This CDR3 has 19 amino acids. Here the CDR3 DNA reads TGTGCCAGCAGCAAAGCGGCCTTTAAAGGTGACCCCTGGGGAGAGACCCAGTACTTC. As protein: CASSKAAFKGDPWGETQYF.

The genes are TRBV7-9 and TRBJ2-1; 7 bases map to TRBD2. V shed 5 bases, J shed 1 base, and the junction held 8 bases outside the gene matches. The V gene's germline CDR1 is SEHNR and CDR2 FQNEAQ (reference sequence). CDR3 size: 16 residues. In DNA, the CDR3 is TGTGCCAGCAGCCCCGGGAGCGGGAAATCCTACAATGAGCAGTTCTTC. It translates to CASSPGSGKSYNEQFF.

The rearrangement uses TRBV6-5 and TRBJ1-5, with D possibly being TRBD1 (6 bases). Per germline, CDR1 MNHEY and CDR2 SVGAGI. The CDR3 is 14 amino acids. Trimming took off 5 bases at V and 6 bases at J, with 14 bases between the two ends. CDR3 residues: CASSPQGPGQPQHF. The CDR3 DNA reads TGTGCCAGCAGTCCACAGGGTCCAGGTCAGCCCCAGCATTTT.

The rearrangement links TRBV9 to TRBJ2-6; no clear D. The germline V gene has CDR1 SGDLS and CDR2 YYNGEE. This CDR3 contains 15 residues. The V and J ends lost 0 bases and 0 bases respectively, with 4 bases between them. The CDR3 bases are TGTGCCAGCAGCGTAGGTGGCTCTGGGGCCAACGTCCTGACTTTC. Translated, it gives CASSVGGSGANVLTF.

The chain combines TRBV5-5 with TRBJ1-1; D call uncertain. Germline CDR1 and CDR2: SGHKS and YYEKEE (reference sequence). V was cut by 4 bases and J by 0 bases, with 7 bases left in between. The CDR3 has 13 amino acids. In DNA form, the CDR3 reads TGTGCCAGCAGCATAGACTTGAACACTGAAGCTTTCTTT. This gives the protein CASSIDLNTEAFF.

The CDR3 DNA is TGTGCCAGCAGCCCCCCGGACAGCGTCAACACCGGGGAGCTGTTTTTT. Protein: CASSPPDSVNTGELFF. The chain employs TRBV7-9 and TRBJ2-2, with TRBD1 as a possible D gene (6 bases). CDR1 is SEHNR, CDR2 FQNEAQ, per germline (reference sequence). This CDR3 comprises 16 residues. V shed 5 bases and J shed 2 bases, with 15 bases lying between them.

The chain has TRBV10-3 and TRBJ2-2, with D perhaps matching TRBD2 (6 bases). The ends were cut back, 11 bases at V and 0 bases at J, with 13 bases in the middle. Germline-derived CDR1 and CDR2 are ENHRY and SYGVKD. The CDR3 has 14 amino acids. The CDR3 bases are TGTGCCGGAGGGGAGGTGGCGAACACCGGGGAGCTGTTTTTT. Its translation is CAGGEVANTGELFF.

The genes are TRBV19 and TRBJ1-2; D might be TRBD1 (6 bases). CDR1 is LNHDA, CDR2 SQIVND, per germline (reference sequence). V lost 5 bases and J lost 0, with 13 bases in between. The CDR3 is 15 amino acids. CDR3 DNA sequence: TGTGCCAGTAGTTCCCCGGGACAAGCTAACTATGGCTACACCTTC. Protein product: CASSSPGQANYGYTF.

This chain uses TRBV7-9 with TRBJ1-5; D not certain. The CDR3 covers 14 residues. In germline, CDR1 is SEHNR, CDR2 FQNEAQ (reference sequence). The V end lost 5 bases, the J end lost 0 bases, and 8 bases lay between the germline ends. In nucleotides, the CDR3 is TGTGCCAGCAGCGGCCGGGATAGCAATCAGCCCCAGCATTTT. It yields the protein CASSGRDSNQPQHF.